This T cell receptor (beta chain) originates from a study of cytomegalovirus exposure and HLA in healthy donors. Trimming stripped 5 bases from V and 0 bases from J, with 11 bases between. From germline, CDR1 is PRHDT and CDR2 FYEKMQ (reference sequence). The CDR3 runs to 15 residues. The PCR ran on 60 Vbeta and 13 Jbeta primers. Here immunoSEQ multiplex PCR was the method, and the copy in TCRdb shows in-frame clones only, minus some. Of around 85,000 clones in the sample, under 80% are singletons; the top ten hold 4% to 5%. With regard to this clone: The antigen is unknown.

The study's findings and limits: Data from an earlier analysis indicated that most TCR beta V segments were productive either about 87% or about 30% of the time. The classifier reportedly diagnosed cytomegalovirus status with high specificity and sensitivity.

This chain connects TRBV13 to TRBJ1-3, with D possibly being TRBD1 (5 bases). Sequencing was done on a sample of PBMCs. This clonotype originated in a man in his fifties or sixties in good health and CMV-seronegative. CDR3 sequence (DNA): TGTGCCAGCAGCGCACCGGGACTCTCTGGAAACACCATATATTTT. It translates to CASSAPGLSGNTIYF.